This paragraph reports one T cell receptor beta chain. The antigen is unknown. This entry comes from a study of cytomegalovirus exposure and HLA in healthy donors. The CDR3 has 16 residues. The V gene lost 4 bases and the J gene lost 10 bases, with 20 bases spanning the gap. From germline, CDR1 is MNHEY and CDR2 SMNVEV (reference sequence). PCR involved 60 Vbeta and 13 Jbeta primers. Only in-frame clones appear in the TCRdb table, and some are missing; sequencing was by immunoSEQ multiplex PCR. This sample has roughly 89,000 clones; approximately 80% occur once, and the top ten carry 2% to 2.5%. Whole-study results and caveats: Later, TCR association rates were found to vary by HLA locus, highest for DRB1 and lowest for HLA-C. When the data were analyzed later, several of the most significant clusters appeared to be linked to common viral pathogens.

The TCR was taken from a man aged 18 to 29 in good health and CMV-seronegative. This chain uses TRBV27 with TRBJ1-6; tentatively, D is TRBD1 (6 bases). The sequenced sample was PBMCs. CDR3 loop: CASSSGILGGGSPLHF. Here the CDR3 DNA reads TGTGCCAGCAGTTCTGGGATCTTGGGAGGGGGGTCACCCCTCCACTTT.